This passage covers 27 T cell receptor beta chains from one sample sequenced in a study of human T cells and chemical hapten exposure (dated by TCRdb to the early 2020s). This sample's time point label indicates: patch test 2, 6 weeks after DPC sensitization. According to the study, the label for this sample's treatment or condition signals: therapeutic diphenylcyclopropenone sensitization with weekly scalp DPC. Library preparation employed RACE. The run used a NextSeq 500. TCRdb reprocessing: public reads trimmed at Q25 with fastp, clones called with MiXCR, in-frame beta chains kept. Rows merge per CDR3 protein into single entries with the most common DNA and genes. The sample table holds 110,000 to 150,000 distinct CDR3 sequences, of which 10% to 15% were seen once. The ten largest make up approximately 1.3% of the sample. The material sequenced was whole blood, taken in connection with sensitization to the hapten diphenylcyclopropenone (DPC). Receptors originate from a woman aged 50 to 65 with alopecia areata. Some clones in this sample may be carry-over from other donors' samples.

This clonotype was seen a few times. CDR3 sequence (DNA): TGTGCCAGCAGCTTCGGACAGTCATACAATGAGCAGTTCTTC. As protein: CASSFGQSYNEQFF. The chain has TRBV7-9 and TRBJ2-1; maybe TRBD1 (6 bases). In germline, CDR1 is SEHNR, CDR2 FQNEAQ (reference sequence). The CDR3 runs to 14 residues. Trimming took 3 bases from V and 4 from J, leaving 10 bases between them. Looking up the rest from reference TRBV7-9 and TRBJ2-1 gives the full variable domain: DTGVSQNPRHKITKRGQNVTFRCDPISEHNRLYWYRQTLGQGPEFLTYFQNEAQLEKSRLLSDRFSAERPKGSFSTLEIQRTEQGDSAMYLCASSFGQSYNEQFFGPGTRLTVL.

This chain joins TRBV5-5 and TRBJ2-5; D is possibly TRBD1 (5 bases). Trimming took 2 bases from V and 5 from J, leaving 16 bases between them. The germline V gene has CDR1 SGHKS and CDR2 YYEKEE (reference sequence). CDR3 length: 15 amino acids. The CDR3 DNA sequence: TGTGCCAGCAGCTTCCAGCTGGGGCCAAGGGAGACCCAGTACTTC. This translates into CASSFQLGPRETQYF.

There are a few counts of this clonotype. V and J are TRBV7-2 and TRBJ2-5; 9 bases are shared with TRBD1. CDR3 size: 16 residues. Trimming cost V 2 bases and J 4 bases; bases outside gene matches: 8. Germline V CDR1 and CDR2: SGHTA, FQGNSA. The CDR3 DNA reads as TGTGCCAGCAGCTTAATTACAGGGGGCTCGGGAGAGACCCAGTACTTC. This encodes CASSLITGGSGETQYF.

This clonotype was counted between two and nine times. The chain uses TRBV7-2 and TRBJ2-4, with 12 bases aligning to TRBD2. The length of the CDR3 is 19 residues. The J segment lost 2 bases and the V segment lost 1 base, leaving 9 bases of the junction unmatched. Germline V gene data show CDR1 as SGHTA and CDR2 as FQGNSA. The CDR3 nucleotides read TGTGCCAGCAGCTTAGTAGCTAGCGGGAGGGGGAGGACCAAAAACATTCAGTACTTC. Amino acid sequence: CASSLVASGRGRTKNIQYF.

This clonotype was picked up many times. This chain joins TRBV27 and TRBJ2-1; D is perhaps TRBD1 or TRBD2 (6 bases each). The CDR3 is 14 residues long. Germline V gene data show CDR1 as MNHEY and CDR2 as SMNVEV (reference sequence). The V and J ends lost 5 bases and 9 bases respectively, with 17 bases between them. The CDR3 sequence: CASSPEGRGGEQFF. The CDR3 nucleotides are TGTGCCAGCAGTCCGGAGGGGCGAGGGGGTGAGCAGTTCTTC.

The chain couples TRBV29-1 to TRBJ1-2, with no clear D. This CDR3 has 12 amino acids. Germline V lookup: CDR1 SQVTM, CDR2 ANQGSEA. Between the trimmed V and J ends, which lost 7 bases and 0 bases, there was a span of 9 bases. The CDR3 protein is CSGAGSNYGYTF. As DNA, the CDR3 is TGCAGCGGGGCAGGATCTAACTATGGCTACACCTTC.

This clonotype was found a few times. The J gene is TRBJ2-3, the V gene TRBV12-3 or TRBV12-4; D possibly corresponds to TRBD2 (5 bases). Trimming stripped 4 bases from V and 1 base from J, with 12 bases between. The CDR3 runs to 15 residues. The CDR3 sequence: CASSSFSRGTDTQYF. The CDR3 bases are TGTGCCAGCAGTTCCTTCTCGCGGGGCACAGATACGCAGTATTTT.

The table lists this clonotype with many counts. The chain has TRBV6-5 and TRBJ2-3; D is uncertain. Trimming pared 7 bases from V and 4 bases from J, leaving 6 bases between. This CDR3 is 11 amino acids long. Germline-derived CDR1 and CDR2 are MNHEY and SVGAGI. The CDR3 DNA sequence: TGTGCCAGCAAACGGGCAGATACGCAGTATTTT. Translation gives CASKRADTQYF.

CDR3 residues: CASSLGELATNEKLFF. The DNA of the CDR3 is TGTGCCAGCAGCTTAGGGGAACTCGCAACTAATGAAAAACTGTTTTTT. This chain links TRBV11-2 with TRBJ1-4; no definite D call. This CDR3 is built from 16 residues. Germline loops: CDR1 SGHAT, CDR2 FQNNGV. Trimming stripped 1 base from V and 0 bases from J, with 9 bases between. Full variable domain (outside the CDR3, taken from reference TRBV11-2 and TRBJ1-4): EAGVAQSPRYKIIEKRQSVAFWCNPISGHATLYWYQQILGQGPKLLIQFQNNGVVDDSQLPKDRFSAERLKGVDSTLKIQPAKLEDSAVYLCASSLGELATNEKLFFGSGTQLSVL.

This chain joins TRBV7-2 and TRBJ2-2; TRBD2 matches 10 bases. CDR3 size: 15 residues. Looked up from germline, CDR1 is SGHTA and CDR2 is FQGNSA. With 1 base clipped from V and 7 bases from J, the junction kept 3 bases outside the gene matches. CDR3 DNA sequence: TGTGCCAGCAGCTTAGACAGCGGGAGGGTCGGGGAGCTGTTTTTT. This encodes CASSLDSGRVGELFF. Supplemented by reference TRBV7-2 and TRBJ2-2, the full variable domain reads GAGVSQSPSNKVTEKGKDVELRCDPISGHTALYWYRQSLGQGLEFLIYFQGNSAPDKSGLPSDRFSAERTGGSVSTLTIQRTQQEDSAVYLCASSLDSGRVGELFFGEGSRLTVL.

This clonotype was observed at least ten times. This chain joins TRBV30 and TRBJ2-1, with 13 nucleotides matching TRBD2. Germline CDR1 and CDR2: GTSNPN and SVGIG (reference sequence). This CDR3 is 18 amino acids long. Losses at the gene ends were 1 base for V and 6 bases for J; bases not matched to a gene: 12. The DNA for the CDR3 is TGTGCCTGGAGTGAAGACCCGACTAGCGGGAGGAAACTCAATGAGCAGTTCTTC. This gives the protein CAWSEDPTSGRKLNEQFF.

At least ten counts were recorded for this clonotype. The chain has TRBV11-3 and TRBJ2-1; D unresolved. The CDR3 is made up of 14 amino acids. V was clipped by 0 bases and J by 6 bases, with 9 bases between them. Germline assignment: CDR1 SGHNT and CDR2 YENEEA. This CDR3 is CASSLDPGSNEQFF. CDR3 coding DNA: TGTGCCAGCAGCTTAGATCCCGGTAGCAATGAGCAGTTCTTC.

This clonotype was observed at least ten times. This sequence joins TRBV6-1 and TRBJ1-4; D perhaps matches TRBD1 (5 bases). This CDR3 contains 13 residues. Germline V lookup: CDR1 MNHNS, CDR2 SASEGT. V was cut by 1 base and J by 15 bases, with 15 bases left in between. The CDR3 is CASSEEAGSSLFF. The CDR3 DNA follows: TGTGCCAGCAGTGAAGAGGCAGGGTCGTCTTTGTTTTTT.

This clonotype occurred a few times. The chain uses TRBV10-2 and TRBJ2-7, with 7 bases identical to TRBD2. The CDR3 is made up of 13 amino acids. The V gene's germline CDR1 is WSHSY and CDR2 SAAADI. J was trimmed by 3 bases and V by 4 bases; bases with no gene match: 3. CDR3: CASSVGGDYEQYF. CDR3 coding DNA: TGCGCCAGCAGTGTTGGGGGGGACTACGAGCAGTACTTC.

V is TRBV5-1 and J is TRBJ2-7; 11 nucleotides align to TRBD1. In germline, CDR1 is SGHRS, CDR2 YFSETQ. This CDR3 is built from 15 residues. J lost 2 bases, V lost 4 bases, and 5 bases had no gene match. This CDR3 is CASSIGTGGTYEQYF. The CDR3 DNA is TGCGCCAGCAGCATCGGGACAGGGGGGACCTACGAGCAGTACTTC.

Ten or more counts support this clonotype. The chain is built from TRBV20-1 and TRBJ2-5; D gene ambiguous. CDR3 length equals 12 residues. Trimming took off 4 bases at V and 2 bases at J, with 8 bases between the two ends. Looked up from germline, CDR1 is DFQATT and CDR2 is SNEGSKA (reference sequence). CDR3 residues: CSAKAQQETQYF. The CDR3 DNA is TGCAGTGCTAAGGCACAGCAAGAGACCCAGTACTTC.

About this clonotype: This may be a read error, as it is one base from a much larger clone. The chain joins TRBV9 to TRBJ2-7, with 8 positions matching TRBD2. The CDR3 sequence is 15 residues long. The germline V gene has CDR1 SGDLS and CDR2 YYNGEE. V was clipped by 0 bases and J by 6 bases; unmatched bases: 8. The CDR3 DNA sequence: TGTGCCAGCAGCGTAGAGGCCAGCGGGAGTAGCGAGCAGTACTTC. This sequence encodes CASSVEASGSSEQYF.

This clonotype showed up many times. This chain uses TRBV9 with TRBJ2-3, with a possible D match to TRBD2 (5 bases). Trimming pared 5 bases from V and 0 bases from J, leaving 7 bases between. The CDR3 covers 13 residues. The germline CDR1 and CDR2 sequences are SGDLS and YYNGEE. The CDR3 is CASRSGSTDTQYF. In nucleotides, the CDR3 is TGTGCCAGCAGAAGCGGAAGCACAGATACGCAGTATTTT.

This clonotype has only a few counts. This rearrangement joins TRBV29-1 to TRBJ2-2, with a tentative D call TRBD2 (6 bases). CDR3 length equals 15 residues. Germline V CDR1 and CDR2: SQVTM, ANQGSEA. Between the trimmed V and J ends, which lost 5 bases and 1 base, there was a span of 14 bases. The CDR3 here is CSVYGGGLNTGELFF. CDR3 in DNA: TGCAGCGTTTATGGGGGAGGCCTGAACACCGGGGAGCTGTTTTTT.

This chain links TRBV6-1 with TRBJ1-2, with 7 bases that match TRBD1. The CDR3 contains 15 residues. Germline V gene data show CDR1 as MNHNS and CDR2 as SASEGT. V was pared by 2 bases and J by 4 bases, with 7 bases of the junction left unmatched. CDR3 amino acids: CASSERGPYSYGYTF. For the CDR3, the DNA is TGTGCCAGCAGTGAAAGGGGGCCGTACTCCTATGGCTACACCTTC.

At least ten counts were recorded for this clonotype. The chain recombines TRBV3-1 with TRBJ2-1; a possible D gene is TRBD1 (5 bases). Looked up from germline, CDR1 is LGHDT and CDR2 is YNNKEL (reference sequence). The CDR3 is 14 amino acids. The V end was cut by 1 base, the J end by 9 bases, with 13 bases between. The CDR3 DNA reads TGTGCCAGCAGCCAAGGGGGTAGGGGTGGTGAGCAGTTCTTC. Protein: CASSQGGRGGEQFF.

The table lists this clonotype with a few counts. The chain uses TRBV7-8 and TRBJ2-1; TRBD2 matches at 8 bases. The V segment lost 2 bases and the J segment 5 bases; nucleotides outside the gene matches: 5. The CDR3 sequence is 15 residues long. From germline, CDR1 is SGHVS and CDR2 FQNEAQ. The DNA of the CDR3 is TGTGCCAGCAGCTTACGGGTAGCGGGGAACAATGAGCAGTTCTTC. This codes for CASSLRVAGNNEQFF.

The V gene is TRBV7-6, the J gene TRBJ1-2; D is possibly TRBD1 (6 bases). Trimming removed 5 bases at V and 4 bases at J, with 17 bases between. CDR1 and CDR2 from the germline V gene are SGHVS and FNYEAQ. The CDR3 runs to 15 residues. The CDR3 DNA reads TGTGCCAGCAGCCCATGGACAGAATCTAGCTATGGCTACACCTTC. The encoded protein is CASSPWTESSYGYTF.

This clonotype turned up a few times. The rearrangement joins TRBV29-1 to TRBJ2-1, with D tentatively TRBD2 (5 bases). This CDR3 is 13 amino acids long. The V gene's germline CDR1 is SQVTM and CDR2 ANQGSEA. Trimming took off 5 bases at V and 7 bases at J, with 15 bases between the two ends. CDR3 sequence: CSVKSGRLNEQFF. CDR3 bases: TGCAGCGTTAAGAGTGGGAGACTGAATGAGCAGTTCTTC.

The sample holds many counts of this clonotype. V usage is TRBV12-3 or TRBV12-4 and J usage is TRBJ2-1, with TRBD2 matching 10 bases. There are 14 residues in the CDR3. J was trimmed by 7 bases and V by 6 bases; bases with no gene match: 6. The CDR3 is CASSLWTSGNEQFF. The CDR3 DNA is TGTGCCAGCAGCTTGTGGACTAGCGGTAATGAGCAGTTCTTC.

This clonotype was seen a handful of times. The chain carries TRBV18 and TRBJ2-1; 8 nucleotides line up with TRBD2. From germline, CDR1 is KGHSH and CDR2 LQKENI. J was trimmed by 9 bases and V by 0 bases; bases with no gene match: 4. CDR3 length: 14 residues. CDR3 coding DNA: TGTGCCAGCTCACCACCTGCGGGGGGCAGTGAGCAGTTCTTC. It translates to CASSPPAGGSEQFF. Complete variable domain (other parts from reference TRBV18 and TRBJ2-1): NAGVMQNPRHLVRRRGQEARLRCSPMKGHSHVYWYRQLPEEGLKFMVYLQKENIIDESGMPKERFSAEFPKEGPSILRIQQVVRGDSAAYFCASSPPAGGSEQFFGPGTRLTVL.

V is TRBV9 and J is TRBJ2-3, with TRBD2 identical over 7 bases. CDR3 length: 16 residues. The junction had 10 bases not matched to a gene; V was cut back by 1 base and J by 5 bases. In germline, CDR1 is SGDLS, CDR2 YYNGEE. The CDR3 loop is CASSVMAGEAGDTQYF. CDR3 sequence (DNA): TGTGCCAGCAGCGTAATGGCGGGAGAGGCGGGAGATACGCAGTATTTT.